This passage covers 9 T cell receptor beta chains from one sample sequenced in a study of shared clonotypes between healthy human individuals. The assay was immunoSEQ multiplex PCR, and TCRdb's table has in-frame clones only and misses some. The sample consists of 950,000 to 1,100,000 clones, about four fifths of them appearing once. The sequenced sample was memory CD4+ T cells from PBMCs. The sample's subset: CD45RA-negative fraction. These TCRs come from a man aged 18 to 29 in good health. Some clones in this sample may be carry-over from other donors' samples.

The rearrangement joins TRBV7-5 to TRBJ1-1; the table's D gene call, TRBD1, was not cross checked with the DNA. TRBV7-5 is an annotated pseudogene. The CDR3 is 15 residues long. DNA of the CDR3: TGTGTCAGAAGCTTATACAGGGCCCTGAACACTGAAGCTTTCTTT. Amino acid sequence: CVRSLYRALNTEAFF.

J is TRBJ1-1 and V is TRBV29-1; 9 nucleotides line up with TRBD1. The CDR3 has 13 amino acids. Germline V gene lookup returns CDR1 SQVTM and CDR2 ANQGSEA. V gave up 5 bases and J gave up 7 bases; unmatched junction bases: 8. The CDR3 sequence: CSVSDRGFGEAFF. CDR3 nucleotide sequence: TGCAGCGTTTCGGACAGGGGCTTCGGTGAAGCTTTCTTT. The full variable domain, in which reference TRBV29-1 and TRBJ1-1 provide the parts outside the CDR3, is SAVISQKPSRDICQRGTSLTIQCQVDSQVTMMFWYRQQPGQSLTLIATANQGSEATYESGFVIDKFPISRPNLTFSTLTVSNMSPEDSSIYLCSVSDRGFGEAFFGQGTRLTVV.

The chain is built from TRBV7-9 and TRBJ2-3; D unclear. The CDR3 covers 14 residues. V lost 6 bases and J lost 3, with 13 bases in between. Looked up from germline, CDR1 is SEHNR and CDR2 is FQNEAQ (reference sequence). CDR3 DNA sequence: TGTGCCAGCAGTTGGGCCGGGCCTACAGATACGCAGTATTTT. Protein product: CASSWAGPTDTQYF.

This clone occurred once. The CDR3 sequence: CASSSTGDSSYEQYF. As DNA, the CDR3 is TGCGCCAGCAGCTCAACAGGGGATAGCTCCTACGAGCAGTACTTC. The V call is TRBV5-1, the J call TRBJ2-7; 7 nucleotides agree with TRBD1. CDR3 length: 15 amino acids. Looked up from germline, CDR1 is SGHRS and CDR2 is YFSETQ. V shed 3 bases, J shed 0 bases, and the junction held 6 bases outside the gene matches. Full variable domain (outside the CDR3, taken from reference TRBV5-1 and TRBJ2-7): KAGVTQTPRYLIKTRGQQVTLSCSPISGHRSVSWYQQTPGQGLQFLFEYFSETQRNKGNFPGRFSGRQFSNSRSEMNVSTLELGDSALYLCASSSTGDSSYEQYFGPGTRLTVT.

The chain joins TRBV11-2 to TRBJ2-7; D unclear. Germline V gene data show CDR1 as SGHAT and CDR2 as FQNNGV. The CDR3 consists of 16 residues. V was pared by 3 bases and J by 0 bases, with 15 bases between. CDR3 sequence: CASSLSHVSSSYEQYF. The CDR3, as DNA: TGTGCCAGCAGCTTGAGTCATGTGTCTAGCTCCTACGAGCAGTACTTC.

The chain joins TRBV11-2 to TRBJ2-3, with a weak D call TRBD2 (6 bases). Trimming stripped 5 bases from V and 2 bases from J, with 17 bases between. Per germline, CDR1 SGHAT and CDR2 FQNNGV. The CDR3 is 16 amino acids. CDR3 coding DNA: TGTGCCAGCAGCCCGGCAGTACTAGCTATCACAGATACGCAGTATTTT. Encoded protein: CASSPAVLAITDTQYF.

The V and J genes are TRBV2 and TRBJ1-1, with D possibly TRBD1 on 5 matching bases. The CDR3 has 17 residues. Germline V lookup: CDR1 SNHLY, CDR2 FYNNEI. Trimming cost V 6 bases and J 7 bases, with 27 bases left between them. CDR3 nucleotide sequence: TGTGCCAGCAGACCGACCGGGGCCTCCCTTGCTTTTGGTGAAGCTTTCTTT. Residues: CASRPTGASLAFGEAFF.

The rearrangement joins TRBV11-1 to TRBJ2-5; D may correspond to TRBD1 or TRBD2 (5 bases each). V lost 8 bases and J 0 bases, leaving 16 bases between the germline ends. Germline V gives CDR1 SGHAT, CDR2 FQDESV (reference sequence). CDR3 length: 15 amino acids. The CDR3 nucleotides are TGTGCCAGCGGTTCGGCAGGGACGTACCAAGAGACCCAGTACTTC. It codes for CASGSAGTYQETQYF.

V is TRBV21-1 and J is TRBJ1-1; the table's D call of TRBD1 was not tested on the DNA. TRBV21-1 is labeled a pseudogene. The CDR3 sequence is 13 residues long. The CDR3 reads CASSTRQGARAFF. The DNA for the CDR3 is TGTGCCAGCAGCACCCGACAGGGGGCTAGGGCTTTCTTT.